These 21 T cell receptor beta chains were sequenced from one sample in a study of regulatory T cells in long-lasting Graves disease (dated by TCRdb to the early 2020s). According to the study, the label for this sample's time point signals: persistent/refractory GD, antithyroid drugs over 5 years with positive TRAb. For both TCR sequencing and RNA sequencing, RNA was extracted from PBMCs in TRIzol. The library relied on multiplex PCR. Instrument on record: Illumina HiSeq 4000. To build TCR beta libraries, CDR3 regions were amplified by Arm-PCR using iRepertoire HTBI primers. TCRdb itself trimmed the public reads at Q25 with fastp, ran MiXCR and retained productive beta chains. Each record represents a unique CDR3 protein, reported with the most common genes and DNA among its rows. The sample table contains about 460,000 distinct CDR3 sequences; only one count was recorded for around a fifth of them. Around 14% of the sample belongs to the ten largest clones.

Sequenced here: peripheral blood mononuclear cells (PBMCs), sampled when the disease was refractory, from a patient treated with antithyroid drugs. Receptors originate from a female donor with Graves disease.

In this sample, this clonotype turned up a few times. This sequence joins TRBV5-1 and TRBJ1-5; D is ambiguous. Germline-derived CDR1 and CDR2 are SGHRS and YFSETQ. The CDR3 runs 16 residues. Trimming took off 0 bases at V and 1 base at J, with 11 bases between the two ends. CDR3 DNA sequence: TGCGCCAGCAGCTTGGGTCACGCAGAAAGCAATCAGCCCCAGCATTTT. It codes for CASSLGHAESNQPQHF.

The chain couples TRBV7-9 to TRBJ2-7, with D tentatively TRBD2 (6 bases). The CDR3 is made up of 14 amino acids. Trimming stripped 6 bases from V and 2 bases from J, with 14 bases between. Germline CDR1 and CDR2: SEHNR and FQNEAQ (reference sequence). CDR3: CASRVGTPPYEQYF. CDR3 nucleotides: TGTGCCAGCAGAGTCGGGACTCCTCCCTACGAGCAGTACTTC.

This chain connects TRBV5-1 to TRBJ2-5; D is uncertain. The germline gives CDR1 SGHRS, CDR2 YFSETQ. The V end lost 4 bases, the J end lost 4 bases, and 17 bases lay between the germline ends. The CDR3 runs 15 residues. In nucleotides, the CDR3 is TGCGCCAGCAGCCCTTCGGGTGGATCACGAGAGACCCAGTACTTC. Translating it yields CASSPSGGSRETQYF. The whole variable domain, remainder taken from reference TRBV5-1 and TRBJ2-5, is KAGVTQTPRYLIKTRGQQVTLSCSPISGHRSVSWYQQTPGQGLQFLFEYFSETQRNKGNFPGRFSGRQFSNSRSEMNVSTLELGDSALYLCASSPSGGSRETQYFGPGTRLLVL.

The J gene is TRBJ1-1, the V gene TRBV6-5; the match to TRBD1 covers 7 bases. Germline V gene lookup returns CDR1 MNHEY and CDR2 SVGAGI. The CDR3 covers 16 residues. Trimming at V came to 4 bases and at J to 6 bases, leaving 14 bases not matched to a gene. CDR3 bases: TGTGCCAGCAGTTTGCAAGCGTACAGGGGATCTCCTGAAGCTTTCTTT. Protein product: CASSLQAYRGSPEAFF.

This clonotype was seen a few times. The rearrangement links TRBV28 to TRBJ2-6, with a possible D match to TRBD1 (5 bases). The CDR3 has 16 amino acids. V was trimmed by 6 bases and J by 0 bases, leaving 12 bases between them. Germline-derived CDR1 and CDR2 are MDHEN and SYDVKM. Here the CDR3 DNA reads TGTGCCAGCAGGCCCGCAGGGATCTCTGGGGCCAACGTCCTGACTTTC. As protein: CASRPAGISGANVLTF.

This clonotype has ten or more counts. The rearrangement links TRBV12-3 or TRBV12-4 to TRBJ1-6; 7 nucleotides align to TRBD1. V lost 5 bases to trimming and J lost 7 bases; unmatched junction nucleotides: 5. There are 14 residues in the CDR3. CDR3 loop: CASSTTGPNSPLHF. The CDR3, as DNA: TGTGCCAGCAGTACGACAGGGCCGAATTCACCCCTCCACTTT.

This clonotype was picked up many times. This chain uses TRBV2 with TRBJ2-7; D remains unclear. The germline V and J ends were trimmed by 8 bases and 3 bases, with 5 bases remaining between them. The CDR3 is made up of 10 amino acids. CDR1 is SNHLY, CDR2 FYNNEI, per germline. The CDR3 DNA reads TGTGCCAGCGCTAGCTACGAGCAGTACTTC. As protein: CASASYEQYF. Full variable domain (rest looked up from reference TRBV2 and TRBJ2-7): EPEVTQTPSHQVTQMGQEVILRCVPISNHLYFYWYRQILGQKVEFLVSFYNNEISEKSEIFDDQFSVERPDGSNFTLKIRSTKLEDSAMYFCASASYEQYFGPGTRLTVT.

The chain couples TRBV9 to TRBJ2-7, with D possibly being TRBD2 (5 bases). The V end was cut by 4 bases, the J end by 1 base, with 12 bases between. Germline loops: CDR1 SGDLS, CDR2 YYNGEE. This CDR3 has 14 amino acids. In DNA, the CDR3 is TGTGCCAGCAGCCGGGGAGCGGCTTCCTACGAGCAGTACTTC. It encodes CASSRGAASYEQYF.

The chain uses TRBV5-5 and TRBJ1-2; 9 bases match TRBD1. Losses at the gene ends were 3 bases for V and 8 bases for J; bases not matched to a gene: 5. The germline V gene has CDR1 SGHKS and CDR2 YYEKEE (reference sequence). The CDR3 has 13 amino acids. The CDR3 is CASSWTGEGGYTF. CDR3 nucleotides: TGTGCCAGCAGCTGGACAGGGGAAGGCGGCTACACCTTC.

This clonotype was counted many times. The chain employs TRBV2 and TRBJ1-1; D remains ambiguous. The CDR3 is 14 residues long. Germline assignment: CDR1 SNHLY and CDR2 FYNNEI. V was cut by 7 bases and J by 0 bases, with 12 bases left in between. The CDR3 DNA follows: TGTGCCAGCACCACTCCCGACCTGAACACTGAAGCTTTCTTT. The encoded protein is CASTTPDLNTEAFF.

This chain links TRBV12-3 or TRBV12-4 with TRBJ2-3, with TRBD1 identical over 11 bases. CDR3 length: 18 amino acids. The V segment lost 2 bases and the J segment 3 bases; nucleotides outside the gene matches: 10. CDR3 nucleotide sequence: TGTGCCAGCAGTTTACGATCCGGGACAGGGGGGTGGACAGATACGCAGTATTTT. Amino acids: CASSLRSGTGGWTDTQYF.

This clonotype was recorded many times. This sequence joins TRBV20-1 and TRBJ2-5, with D perhaps TRBD1 or TRBD2 (5 bases each). The CDR3 extends over 10 amino acids. Trimming removed 5 bases from V and 13 bases from J, with 14 bases in between. CDR1 is DFQATT and CDR2 is SNEGSKA in the germline V gene (reference sequence). This chain's CDR3 is CSAGRGARYF. In DNA form, the CDR3 reads TGCAGTGCTGGCAGAGGGGCCCGGTACTTC.

At least ten counts were recorded for this clonotype. Here the CDR3 DNA reads TGTGCCAGCAGCCCGGGACAGATAGAAAAACTGTTTTTT. Its translation is CASSPGQIEKLFF. The chain carries TRBV28 and TRBJ1-4; TRBD1 agrees at 7 bases. CDR3 length equals 13 residues. Per germline, CDR1 MDHEN and CDR2 SYDVKM. V gave up 6 bases and J gave up 8 bases; unmatched junction bases: 6.

This clonotype was counted ten times or more. The J gene is TRBJ2-7, the V gene TRBV19; D may be TRBD2 (6 bases). V lost 6 bases to trimming and J lost 4 bases, with 16 bases between them. The CDR3 is made up of 14 amino acids. CDR1 and CDR2 (germline): LNHDA, SQIVND (reference sequence). CDR3 amino acids: CASSDQGGEYEQYF. The CDR3 region has the DNA TGTGCCAGTAGCGACCAGGGAGGCGAGTACGAGCAGTACTTC.

This clonotype has only one observation. This rearrangement joins TRBV19 to TRBJ1-6; tentative D call: TRBD1 (6 bases). CDR3 size: 15 residues. Germline-derived CDR1 and CDR2 are LNHDA and SQIVND (reference sequence). V was clipped by 3 bases and J by 4 bases, with 10 bases between them. For the CDR3, the DNA is TGTGCCAGTAGTATTCAAGGGGGTTATAATTCACCCCTCCACTTT. It encodes CASSIQGGYNSPLHF.

The sample holds many counts of this clonotype. V usage is TRBV10-3 and J usage is TRBJ1-2; TRBD1 matches 9 bases. V trimming: 0 bases; J trimming: 3 bases; junction bases outside the gene matches: 8. This CDR3 has 17 residues. Germline CDR1 reads ENHRY; CDR2 reads SYGVKD. Here the CDR3 DNA reads TGTGCCATCAGTGAGTCACGAACAGGGGGCGGTCACTATGGCTACACCTTC. This sequence encodes CAISESRTGGGHYGYTF.

Only a few counts were recorded for this clonotype. The chain is built from TRBV28 and TRBJ1-1, with D tentatively TRBD1 (5 bases). The V and J ends lost 7 bases and 10 bases respectively, with 19 bases between them. The V gene's germline CDR1 is MDHEN and CDR2 SYDVKM. CDR3 size: 13 residues. The CDR3 DNA reads as TGTGCCAGCACCCCCACGGGGGGGGGTATAGCTTTCTTT. Its translation is CASTPTGGGIAFF.

In its sample, this clonotype was seen a few times. The chain uses TRBV27 and TRBJ2-7, with a weak D call TRBD1 (5 bases). Germline V gives CDR1 MNHEY, CDR2 SMNVEV (reference sequence). Trimming stripped 5 bases from V and 0 bases from J, with 14 bases between. This CDR3 region has 15 residues. In DNA, the CDR3 is TGTGCCAGCAGTACAGGAATTCGAACCTCCTACGAGCAGTACTTC. Its translation: CASSTGIRTSYEQYF.

This clonotype has a count of ten or more. The V call is TRBV28, the J call TRBJ2-7, with a weak D call TRBD1 (6 bases). There are 15 residues in the CDR3. Deletions cut 9 bases from V and 1 base from J, with 19 bases between. CDR1 MDHEN and CDR2 SYDVKM come from the germline V gene. The CDR3 bases are TGTGCCAGTCATACCCCAGGGGATAGGTCCTACGAGCAGTACTTC. Protein sequence: CASHTPGDRSYEQYF.

This clonotype was detected many times. The CDR3 DNA sequence: TGTGCCAGCAGCTTAGATAGCGGGCAGGGAGAGACCCAGTACTTC. Translated, it gives CASSLDSGQGETQYF. This chain uses TRBV7-2 with TRBJ2-5, with TRBD2 matching over 7 bases. The CDR3 has 15 amino acids. Trimming took 1 base from V and 4 from J; bases not matched to a gene: 6. Germline lookup yields CDR1 SGHTA and CDR2 FQGNSA.

This clonotype came up a few times. This sequence joins TRBV12-3 or TRBV12-4 and TRBJ2-1, with 7 bases fitting TRBD2. The V gene end was trimmed by 5 bases and the J gene end by 6 bases; junction bases not matched to a gene: 7. The CDR3 has 14 amino acids. CDR3 sequence: CASSAYLAANEQFF. CDR3 DNA: TGTGCCAGCAGTGCCTATCTAGCGGCCAATGAGCAGTTCTTC.